Included here is one T cell receptor (beta chain) sequence, with context. This entry is derived from a study of blood T cell repertoires in COVID-19. The CDR3 has 14 residues. The V end lost 2 bases, the J end lost 3 bases, and 11 bases lay between the germline ends. Germline CDR1 reads MNHNS; CDR2 reads SASEGT. Cohort 3 recovery required two negative PCRs, clearance, or symptom resolution. Authors' analysis steps: Amplification from reference gene primers served as the basis for estimated nucleated cell counts. Clones were sequenced by immunoSEQ multiplex PCR, and TCRdb holds only the in-frame ones, with some missing. That table is the source of V, J and clone size, and D and trimming were worked out from the DNA. The repertoire holds roughly 340,000 clones, over 75% seen once, with roughly 1% in the top ten.

This TCR was sampled from a man aged 18 to 30 who had recovered from COVID-19. This sequence joins TRBV6-1 and TRBJ2-7; D is unclear. Input material: PBMCs or T cells enriched from blood (not recorded which). Here the CDR3 DNA reads TGTGCCAGCAGTGAATATCCTAGTAACTACGAGCAGTACTTC. It translates to CASSEYPSNYEQYF.